This T cell receptor (beta chain) was sequenced in a study of shared clonotypes between healthy human individuals. About the research overall: Sampling drew on donors who were two women and a few men aged 18 to 49.

CD8 memory pooled CD45RO+ cells and CCR7-negative CD45RA+ TemRA cells. The assay was carried out at the deep level. The repertoire was sequenced with immunoSEQ multiplex PCR; TCRdb's copy has only in-frame clones and lacks some. This table holds roughly 110,000 clones, about 62% found once. Sequenced input: memory CD8+ T cells sorted from blood. Subset defined: CD45RO+ cells pooled with CCR7-negative TemRA cells. This clonotype was obtained from a woman aged 25 to 39 in good health.

CDR3 amino acids: CASSQASEQYF. Here the CDR3 DNA reads TGCGCCAGCAGCCAAGCCAGCGAGCAGTACTTC. The rearrangement joins TRBV4-3 to TRBJ2-7, with D hard to call. V lost 1 base to trimming and J lost 6 bases, with 4 bases between them. The germline gives CDR1 LGHNA, CDR2 YSLEER. The CDR3 consists of 11 residues.